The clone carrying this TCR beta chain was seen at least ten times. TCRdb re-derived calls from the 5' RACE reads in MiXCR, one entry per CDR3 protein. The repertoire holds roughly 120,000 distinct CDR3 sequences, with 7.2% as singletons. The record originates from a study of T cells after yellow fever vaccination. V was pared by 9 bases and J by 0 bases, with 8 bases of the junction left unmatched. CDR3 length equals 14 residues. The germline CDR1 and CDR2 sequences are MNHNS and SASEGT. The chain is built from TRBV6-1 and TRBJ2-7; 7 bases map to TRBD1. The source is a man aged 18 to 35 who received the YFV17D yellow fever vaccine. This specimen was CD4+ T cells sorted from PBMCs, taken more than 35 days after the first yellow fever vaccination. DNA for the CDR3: TGTGCCAGTCGGACAGGCACTAGCTCCTACGAGCAGTACTTC. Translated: CASRTGTSSYEQYF.